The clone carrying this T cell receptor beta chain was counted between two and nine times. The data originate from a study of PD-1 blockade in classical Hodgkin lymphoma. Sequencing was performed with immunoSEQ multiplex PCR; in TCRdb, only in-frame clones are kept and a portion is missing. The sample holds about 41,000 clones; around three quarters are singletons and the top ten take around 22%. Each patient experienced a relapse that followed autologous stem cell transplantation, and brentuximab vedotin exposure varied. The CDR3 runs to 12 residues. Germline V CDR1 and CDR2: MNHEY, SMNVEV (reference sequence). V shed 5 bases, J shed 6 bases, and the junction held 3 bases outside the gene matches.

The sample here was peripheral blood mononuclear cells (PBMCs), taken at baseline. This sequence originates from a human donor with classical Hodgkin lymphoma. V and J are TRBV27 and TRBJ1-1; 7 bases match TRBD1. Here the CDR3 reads CASSMTGSEAFF. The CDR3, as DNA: TGTGCCAGCAGTATGACAGGGTCTGAAGCTTTCTTT.